The 26 T cell receptor beta chains listed next were all sequenced from one sample in a study of blood T cells in healthy people across ages (dated by TCRdb to about 2015). Library preparation used 5' RACE. TCRdb lists the instrument as Illumina HiSeq 2500. A second PCR of about 7 to 12 cycles was run with a J-beta primer mix and a sample-barcoded 5' primer. The public reads were run again by TCRdb, first through fastp at Q25 and then through MiXCR, and only productive beta chains were kept. When rows share a CDR3 protein, they turn into one entry using the most common DNA and genes. The sample yields about 1.5 million distinct CDR3 sequences; approximately 43% were counted once. Around 4% of the sample is taken by the ten largest. Material for sequencing was blood. The receptor source for this set is a woman in her late teens or twenties in good health.

Only a few counts were recorded for this clonotype. The rearrangement uses TRBV7-8 and TRBJ2-1; 9 bases fit TRBD2. Per the germline V gene, CDR1 is SGHVS and CDR2 is FQNEAQ. The CDR3 runs 15 residues. The ends lost 1 base at V and 6 bases at J; junction bases unmatched: 4. CDR3 DNA sequence: TGTGCCAGCAGCTTAGTAGGCGGGGGGGGCAATGAGCAGTTCTTC. This encodes CASSLVGGGGNEQFF.

The J gene is TRBJ2-5, the V gene TRBV7-2; D unclear. V gave up 4 bases and J gave up 0 bases, with 15 bases separating them. The CDR3 loop spans 16 amino acids. CDR1 and CDR2 from the germline V gene are SGHTA and FQGNSA. The chain's CDR3 is CASSSPPDKYQETQYF. In nucleotides, the CDR3 is TGTGCCAGCAGCTCCCCCCCCGACAAGTACCAAGAGACCCAGTACTTC.

The rearrangement uses TRBV20-1 and TRBJ1-5; TRBD1 is a possible D gene (5 bases). The end of the DNA is better explained by TRBJ2-3, so the J call may be wrong. The CDR3 totals 13 residues. Germline CDR1 is DFQATT and CDR2 is SNEGSKA (reference sequence). The CDR3 reads CSARGTINQPQYF. CDR3 nucleotides: TGCAGTGCTAGAGGGACAATCAATCAGCCCCAGTATTTT.

In this sample, this clonotype turned up many times. The rearrangement joins TRBV27 to TRBJ2-3; D call uncertain. The germline gives CDR1 MNHEY, CDR2 SMNVEV (reference sequence). Trimming pared 4 bases from V and 2 bases from J, leaving 7 bases between. This CDR3 has 13 amino acids. The CDR3 DNA reads as TGTGCCAGCAGTTCTCTGGACACAGATACGCAGTATTTT. Its protein is CASSSLDTDTQYF.

The V call is TRBV12-3 or TRBV12-4, the J call TRBJ2-1; 8 bases map to TRBD1. This CDR3 comprises 15 residues. Unmatched junction bases numbered 12, after V lost 9 bases and J lost 5 bases. The CDR3, as DNA: TGTGCCAGTAGTCCCTCGGACAGGGAAGACAATGAGCAGTTCTTC. Amino acids: CASSPSDREDNEQFF.

This clonotype has only a few counts. The V and J genes are TRBV2 and TRBJ2-1; TRBD1 or TRBD2 may be the D gene (5 bases each). This CDR3 spans 13 amino acids. The germline gives CDR1 SNHLY, CDR2 FYNNEI. Trimming pared 2 bases from V and 10 bases from J, leaving 12 bases between. The CDR3 sequence is CASSERDASEQFF. CDR3 coding DNA: TGTGCCAGCAGTGAACGGGACGCTTCGGAGCAGTTCTTC. The full variable domain, its missing parts supplied by reference TRBV2 and TRBJ2-1, is EPEVTQTPSHQVTQMGQEVILRCVPISNHLYFYWYRQILGQKVEFLVSFYNNEISEKSEIFDDQFSVERPDGSNFTLKIRSTKLEDSAMYFCASSERDASEQFFGPGTRLTVL.

This clonotype was counted a few times. The V gene is TRBV6-6, the J gene TRBJ2-7; maybe TRBD2 (5 bases). Trimming removed 6 bases from V and 4 bases from J, with 16 bases in between. Germline CDR1 and CDR2: MNHNY and SVGAGI (reference sequence). The CDR3 spans 14 residues. Written as DNA, the CDR3 is TGTGCCAGCAGCTACCGACTAAACCCATACGAGCAGTACTTC. This codes for CASSYRLNPYEQYF.

This clonotype was seen more than once but under ten times. The chain combines TRBV20-1 with TRBJ1-2, with 9 nucleotides matching TRBD1. The germline V gene encodes CDR1 DFQATT and CDR2 SNEGSKA (reference sequence). With 3 bases clipped from V and 8 bases from J, the junction kept 7 bases outside the gene matches. The length of the CDR3 is 13 residues. This CDR3 reads CSASWDRVSGYTF. The CDR3 DNA sequence: TGCAGTGCTAGTTGGGACAGGGTTTCGGGCTACACCTTC.

This rearrangement joins TRBV14 to TRBJ2-1; tentatively, D is TRBD1 (6 bases). V was shortened by 3 bases and J by 7 bases, with 10 bases between the two germline ends. Per the germline V gene, CDR1 is SGHDN and CDR2 is FVKESK. This CDR3 region has 13 residues. DNA for the CDR3: TGTGCCAGCAGCCATACAGGGATTAATGAGCAGTTCTTC. It encodes CASSHTGINEQFF.

This clonotype was seen a handful of times. The rearrangement links TRBV7-9 to TRBJ1-6, with 7 bases that match TRBD1. The CDR3 runs to 16 residues. Germline V gene sequence: CDR1 SEHNR, CDR2 FQNEAQ (reference sequence). V shed 5 bases and J 0 bases; nucleotides not matched to a gene: 4. CDR3 nucleotide sequence: TGTGCCAGCAGCGCACAGGGGATCTCCTATAATTCACCCCTCCACTTT. Its translation is CASSAQGISYNSPLHF.

The V call is TRBV29-1, the J call TRBJ2-3; possibly TRBD1 or TRBD2 for D (5 bases each). The germline V and J ends were trimmed by 6 bases and 0 bases, with 13 bases remaining between them. Germline CDR1 SQVTM, CDR2 ANQGSEA. The CDR3 consists of 14 residues. The CDR3 loop reads CSVAGTTSTDTQYF. The CDR3 nucleotides are TGCAGCGTAGCCGGGACGACTAGCACAGATACGCAGTATTTT.

A few counts support this clonotype. This rearrangement joins TRBV7-2 to TRBJ2-7, with 11 bases that match TRBD2. The V gene's germline CDR1 is SGHTA and CDR2 FQGNSA. The CDR3 consists of 18 residues. Trimming removed 0 bases from V and 0 bases from J; junction bases left unmatched: 7. CDR3 sequence reads: CASSLALAGGQSSYEQYF. For the CDR3, the DNA is TGTGCCAGCAGCTTAGCTCTAGCGGGAGGACAGAGCTCCTACGAGCAGTACTTC.

In its sample, this clonotype was seen a few times. This chain links TRBV9 with TRBJ2-1, with TRBD1 matching 10 bases. The CDR3 length is 12 residues. Per the germline V gene, CDR1 is SGDLS and CDR2 is YYNGEE. Trimming at V came to 7 bases and at J to 9 bases, leaving 4 bases not matched to a gene. CDR3 sequence reads: CASSGQGVEQFF. The CDR3 region has the DNA TGTGCCAGCTCAGGACAGGGGGTTGAGCAGTTCTTC.

This clonotype was detected ten times or more. The chain uses TRBV11-2 and TRBJ2-7; 8 bases agree with TRBD1. CDR1 is SGHAT and CDR2 is FQNNGV in the germline V gene. The junction had 9 bases not matched to a gene; V was cut back by 4 bases and J by 4 bases. The CDR3 contains 15 residues. CDR3 coding DNA: TGTGCCAGCAGCTCCTCCCGGACAGGGTATTACGAGCAGTACTTC. It specifies CASSSSRTGYYEQYF. The complete variable domain, with remaining parts taken from reference TRBV11-2 and TRBJ2-7, reads EAGVAQSPRYKIIEKRQSVAFWCNPISGHATLYWYQQILGQGPKLLIQFQNNGVVDDSQLPKDRFSAERLKGVDSTLKIQPAKLEDSAVYLCASSSSRTGYYEQYFGPGTRLTVT.

There are a few counts of this clonotype. The chain couples TRBV20-1 to TRBJ2-2; perhaps TRBD1 as D (5 bases). The CDR3 totals 12 residues. In germline, CDR1 is DFQATT, CDR2 SNEGSKA (reference sequence). Trimming pared 6 bases from V and 6 bases from J, leaving 11 bases between. This CDR3 reads CSARVGPGELFF. The DNA of the CDR3 is TGCAGTGCCCGTGTGGGGCCCGGGGAGCTGTTTTTT.

The genes are TRBV3-1 and TRBJ2-7; weak D call: TRBD1 (5 bases). Trimming pared 0 bases from V and 5 bases from J, leaving 11 bases between. Germline CDR1 is LGHDT and CDR2 is YNNKEL (reference sequence). The CDR3 sequence is 14 residues long. CDR3 nucleotide sequence: TGTGCCAGCAGCCAAGAATGGGGCAGCCACGAGCAGTACTTC. It encodes CASSQEWGSHEQYF.

The sample holds many counts of this clonotype. The CDR3 here is CASSVGTAYNEQFF. DNA for the CDR3: TGTGCCAGCAGCGTTGGGACAGCTTACAATGAGCAGTTCTTC. This chain uses TRBV9 with TRBJ2-1, with 7 bases lining up with TRBD1. With 2 bases clipped from V and 4 bases from J, the junction kept 3 bases outside the gene matches. Germline V gene sequence: CDR1 SGDLS, CDR2 YYNGEE. The CDR3 consists of 14 residues.

The chain employs TRBV6-2 or TRBV6-3 and TRBJ1-6; possible D gene TRBD1, 5 bases. The CDR3 consists of 13 residues. Trimming left V 7 bases short and J 11 bases short, with 15 bases between. CDR1 is MNHEY, CDR2 SVGEGT, per germline. CDR3 region: CASIRRQGAPLHF. CDR3 nucleotides: TGTGCCAGCATTCGGCGGCAGGGAGCACCCCTCCACTTT.

The rearrangement joins TRBV4-1 to TRBJ1-5; D may be TRBD1 (5 bases). The germline V gene encodes CDR1 MGHRA and CDR2 YSYEKL. V was clipped by 7 bases and J by 4 bases, with 17 bases between them. The CDR3 contains 15 residues. Written as DNA, the CDR3 is TGCGCCAGCAATCTCCTCCGGGACGGGAATCAGCCCCAGCATTTT. Translation: CASNLLRDGNQPQHF.

J is TRBJ2-1 and V is TRBV20-1; D uncertain. Trimming cost V 5 bases and J 7 bases, with 12 bases left between them. The CDR3 is made up of 12 amino acids. Germline loops: CDR1 DFQATT, CDR2 SNEGSKA (reference sequence). The CDR3 loop reads CSAWASYNEQFF. The CDR3, as DNA: TGCAGTGCTTGGGCAAGTTATAATGAGCAGTTCTTC.

This clonotype has more than one count but fewer than ten. This chain's CDR3 is CSVDQGGTEAFF. In DNA, the CDR3 is TGCAGCGTTGATCAGGGGGGAACTGAAGCTTTCTTT. The rearrangement joins TRBV29-1 to TRBJ1-1, with TRBD1 matching over 7 bases. Looked up from germline, CDR1 is SQVTM and CDR2 is ANQGSEA. Trimming at V came to 3 bases and at J to 5 bases, leaving 3 bases not matched to a gene. CDR3 length equals 12 residues.

CDR3 DNA sequence: TGTGCCAGCAGTTCAACTCAAACAGGCCTGCGTTTTGATTTCTTT. Translating gives CASSSTQTGLRFDFF. The chain links TRBV28 to TRBJ1-1, with a possible D match to TRBD1 (5 bases). CDR3 size: 15 residues. Germline-derived CDR1 and CDR2 are MDHEN and SYDVKM. Trimming removed 4 bases at V and 13 bases at J, with 25 bases between.

The chain has TRBV9 and TRBJ2-5; 11 bases match TRBD1. CDR1 is SGDLS, CDR2 YYNGEE, per germline. V shed 2 bases and J 5 bases; nucleotides not matched to a gene: 5. The CDR3 runs 15 residues. CDR3: CASSVGTGGGETQYF. Written as DNA, the CDR3 is TGTGCCAGCAGCGTCGGGACAGGGGGTGGCGAGACCCAGTACTTC.

The rearrangement uses TRBV6-6 and TRBJ2-7; a possible D gene is TRBD2 (5 bases). Per the germline V gene, CDR1 is MNHNY and CDR2 is SVGAGI (reference sequence). The V end was cut by 2 bases, the J end by 0 bases, with 11 bases between. This CDR3 comprises 15 residues. In DNA form, the CDR3 reads TGTGCCAGCAGTTACACCGGGGATGCCTCCTACGAGCAGTACTTC. Its protein product is CASSYTGDASYEQYF.

The CDR3: CATSSALDSSYEQYF. In DNA form, the CDR3 reads TGTGCCACCAGCAGCGCGTTAGATAGCTCCTACGAGCAGTACTTC. The J gene is TRBJ2-7, the V gene TRBV15; D not resolved. The CDR3 totals 15 residues. V dropped 3 bases and J dropped 0 bases, with 12 bases sitting between them. CDR1 and CDR2 from the germline V gene are LNHNV and YYDKDF (reference sequence).

This clonotype was seen a few times. DNA of the CDR3: TGTGCCAGCAGTTTTAGGGTCGTAGACACCTTCTCTGGGGCCAACGTCCTGACTTTC. Encoded protein: CASSFRVVDTFSGANVLTF. The rearrangement uses TRBV12-3 or TRBV12-4 and TRBJ2-6, with D unclear. V lost 3 bases and J 0 bases, leaving 18 bases between the germline ends. CDR3 length: 19 amino acids.